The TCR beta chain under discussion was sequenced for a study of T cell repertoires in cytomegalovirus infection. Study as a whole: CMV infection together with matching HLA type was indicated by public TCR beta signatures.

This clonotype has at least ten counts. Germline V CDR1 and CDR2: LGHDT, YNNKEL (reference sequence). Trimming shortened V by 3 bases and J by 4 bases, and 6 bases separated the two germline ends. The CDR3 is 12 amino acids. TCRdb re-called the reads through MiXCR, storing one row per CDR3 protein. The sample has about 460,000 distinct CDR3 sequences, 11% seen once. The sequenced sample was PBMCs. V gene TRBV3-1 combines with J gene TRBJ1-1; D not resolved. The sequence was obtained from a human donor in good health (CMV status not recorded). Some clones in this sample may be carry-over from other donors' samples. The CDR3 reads CASSQGITEAFF. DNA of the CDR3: TGTGCCAGCAGCCAGGGTATCACTGAAGCTTTCTTT.